Given below is one TCR beta chain in context. The V end lost 6 bases, the J end lost 0 bases, and 15 bases lay between the germline ends. The germline CDR1 and CDR2 sequences are MNHEY and SVGAGI. The CDR3 is 15 amino acids. This entry is derived from a study of blood T cell repertoires in COVID-19. Assay: immunoSEQ multiplex PCR; the TCRdb copy retains only in-frame clones and omits some. The table records fewer than 50,000 clones, more than 65% of them present only once. V and J are TRBV6-5 and TRBJ2-7, with D possibly TRBD2 on 6 matching bases. The source is a human donor in a cohort sampled during active COVID-19. The sequencing input was peripheral blood. CDR3 protein: CASRAGTPSSYEQYF. The CDR3 DNA sequence: TGTGCCAGCAGGGCCGGGACTCCCAGCTCCTACGAGCAGTACTTC.